This TCR beta chain was captured in a study of blood T cells in healthy people across ages. This clonotype was found a few times. V was cut by 7 bases and J by 0 bases, with 9 bases left in between. The CDR3 consists of 12 residues. CDR1 is DFQATT, CDR2 SNEGSKA, per germline (reference sequence). Using a J-beta primer mix together with a sample-barcoded 5' primer, a second PCR was run for roughly 7 to 11 cycles. TCRdb itself ran the 5' RACE reads through MiXCR, one entry per CDR3 protein. The table has more than 1,000,000 distinct CDR3 sequences, about 23% seen once; the top ten hold around 0.7%. In addition, the sample was reused for a study of T cells of mothers and their children.

The chain joins TRBV20-1 to TRBJ1-2; D remains unclear. The sequencing sample was made of blood. This clonotype originated in a girl under 10 years old in good health. The CDR3 DNA reads as TGCAGTGGATTTCCGGCTAACTATGGCTACACCTTC. Translation: CSGFPANYGYTF.